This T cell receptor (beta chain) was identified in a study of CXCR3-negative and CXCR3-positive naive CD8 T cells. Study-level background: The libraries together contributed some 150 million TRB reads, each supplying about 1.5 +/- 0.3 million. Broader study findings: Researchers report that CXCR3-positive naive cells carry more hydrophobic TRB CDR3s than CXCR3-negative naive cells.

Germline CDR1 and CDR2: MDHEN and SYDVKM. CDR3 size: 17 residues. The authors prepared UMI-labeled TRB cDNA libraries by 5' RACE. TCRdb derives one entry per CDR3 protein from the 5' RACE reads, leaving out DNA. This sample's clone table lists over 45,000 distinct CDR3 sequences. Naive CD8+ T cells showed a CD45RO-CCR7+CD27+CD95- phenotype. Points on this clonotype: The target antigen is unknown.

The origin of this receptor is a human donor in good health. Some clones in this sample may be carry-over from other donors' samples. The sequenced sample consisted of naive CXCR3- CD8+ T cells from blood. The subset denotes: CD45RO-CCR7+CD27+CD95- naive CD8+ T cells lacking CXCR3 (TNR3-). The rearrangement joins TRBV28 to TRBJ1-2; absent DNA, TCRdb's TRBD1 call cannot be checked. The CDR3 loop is CASSSRTGGRWDYGYTF.